The 3 T cell receptor beta chains below come from one sample, sequenced in a study of T cells in women clearing cervical HPV infection (dated by TCRdb to the late 2010s). The method was the immunoSEQ multiplex PCR assay. TCRdb stores this immuneACCESS table with in-frame sequences only. Part of the clones is absent; in the studies checked, under half of the shortfall reflects unresolved V genes, and no reason is known for the rest. The table for this sample records tens of thousands of clones. More than 5% of the sample is taken by the ten largest. Sequencing was performed on blood buffy coat. The receptors come from a woman aged 18 to 75 with a cervical HPV16 infection that either progressed to CIN3+ or cleared (not recorded which).

Points on this clone: The read ends 3 residues early relative to the CDR3; the germline J gene fills the gap. The rearrangement joins TRBV20-1 to TRBJ2-7; TRBD1 might be the D (5 bases). This CDR3 has 12 amino acids. Trimming cost V 0 bases and J 3 bases, with 6 bases left between them. Germline CDR1 reads DFQATT; CDR2 reads SNEGSKA (reference sequence). The DNA read from the CDR3 is TGCAGTGCTAGAGATCAGGGCTACGAG. Translating it yields CSARDQGYE. The CDR3 reads in full as CSARDQGYEQYF.

About this clone: The read falls 3 residues short of the CDR3 end, and the missing part is taken from the germline J gene. The J gene is TRBJ2-2, the V gene TRBV27; D not resolved. CDR3 length: 13 residues. V was shortened by 3 bases and J by 0 bases, with 2 bases between the two germline ends. Germline values: CDR1 MNHEY, CDR2 SMNVEV (reference sequence). CDR3: CASSFSNTGELFF. CDR3 bases read: TGTGCCAGCAGTTTCTCGAACACCGGGGAG.

With regard to this clone: The read is 3 residues too short to cover the CDR3 end, so that end is filled in from the germline J gene. This chain links TRBV20-1 with TRBJ1-1, with 8 bases matching TRBD1. Germline-derived CDR1 and CDR2 are DFQATT and SNEGSKA (reference sequence). This CDR3 region has 11 residues. Partial CDR3 DNA: TGCAGTGCTAGTGGACAGGGCGAA. This sequence encodes CSASGQGE. The entire CDR3 sequence reads CSASGQGEAFF.